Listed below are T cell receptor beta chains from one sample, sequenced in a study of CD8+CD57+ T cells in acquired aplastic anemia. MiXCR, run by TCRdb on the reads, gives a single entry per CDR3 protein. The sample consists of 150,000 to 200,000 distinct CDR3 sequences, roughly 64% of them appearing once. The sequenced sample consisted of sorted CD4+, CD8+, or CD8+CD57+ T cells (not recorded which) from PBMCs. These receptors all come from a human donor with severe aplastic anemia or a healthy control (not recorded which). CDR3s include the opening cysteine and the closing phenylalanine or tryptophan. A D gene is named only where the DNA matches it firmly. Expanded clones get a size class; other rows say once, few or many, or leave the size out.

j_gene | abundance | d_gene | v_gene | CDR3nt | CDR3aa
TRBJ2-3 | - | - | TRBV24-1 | TGTGCCACCAGTGACGCGACCCGGTCCCCACTTAAAACAGATACGCAGTATTTT | CATSDATRSPLKTDTQYF
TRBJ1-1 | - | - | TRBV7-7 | TGTGCCAGCAGCAAGGACAGGAACACTGAAGCTTTCTTT | CASSKDRNTEAFF
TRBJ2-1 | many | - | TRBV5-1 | TGCGCCAGCAGCTCCAGGGACGATGAGCAGTTCTTC | CASSSRDDEQFF
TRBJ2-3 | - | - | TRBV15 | TGTGCCACCAGCAGGGAACGCGGCACAGATACGCAGTATTTT | CATSRERGTDTQYF
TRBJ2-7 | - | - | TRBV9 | TGTGCCAGCAGCGTCCAGGTTGTGAAGCAGTACTTC | CASSVQVVKQYF
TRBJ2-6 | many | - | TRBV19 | TGTGCCAGTAGTATTAGGGTCGGCAACTCTGGGGCCAACGTCCTGACTTTC | CASSIRVGNSGANVLTF
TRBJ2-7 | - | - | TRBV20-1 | TGCAGTGCTAGAGATTGGGCTCAAAACTACGAGCAGTACTTC | CSARDWAQNYEQYF
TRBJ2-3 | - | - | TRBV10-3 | TGTGCCATCAGTGGACTAGTTGGTACAGATACGCAGTATTTT | CAISGLVGTDTQYF
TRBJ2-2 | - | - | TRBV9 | TGTGCCAGCAGCGTAGACAGCGCGAACACCGGGGAGCTGTTTTTT | CASSVDSANTGELFF
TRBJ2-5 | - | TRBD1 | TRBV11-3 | TGTGCCAGCAGCTTAGATCTCCGGACAGGGGGTGAAGAGACCCAGTACTTC | CASSLDLRTGGEETQYF
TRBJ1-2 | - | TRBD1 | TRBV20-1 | TGCAGTGTAGGGGACAGGATTAGAAGTGGTGGCTACACCTTC | CSVGDRIRSGGYTF
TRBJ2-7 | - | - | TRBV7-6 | TGTGCCAGCAGCCCCGGAGGGGGCGCAGGGTGGGACGAGCAGTACTTC | CASSPGGGAGWDEQYF
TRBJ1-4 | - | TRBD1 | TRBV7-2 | TGTGCCAGCAGCTTAGACAGGGGGCGTGAAAAACTGTTTTTT | CASSLDRGREKLFF
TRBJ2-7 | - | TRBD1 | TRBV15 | TGTGCCACCAGCAGAGCCCGGGACAGCTCCTACGAGCAGTACTTC | CATSRARDSSYEQYF
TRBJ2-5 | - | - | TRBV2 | TGTGCCAGCAGTACTACGGGGTCGCGTGGTGTGGAGACCCAGTACTTC | CASSTTGSRGVETQYF
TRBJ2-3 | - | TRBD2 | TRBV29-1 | TGCAGCGTTCTGGGACTAGCGGGGTCCGATACGCAGTATTTT | CSVLGLAGSDTQYF
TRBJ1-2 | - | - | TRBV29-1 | TGCAGCGTTCGGCCTACGGACGGCTACACCTTC | CSVRPTDGYTF
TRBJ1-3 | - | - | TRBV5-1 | TGCGCCAGCAGCATTGGGTCAGGCTCTGGAAACACCATATATTTT | CASSIGSGSGNTIYF
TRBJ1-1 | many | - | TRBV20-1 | TGCAGTGCTGAGACCCGGGTAGGGACTGAAGCTTTCTTT | CSAETRVGTEAFF
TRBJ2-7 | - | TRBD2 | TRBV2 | TGTGCCAGCATCGGGAGGGCCGGGGAGAGGGGGTACGAGCAGTACTTC | CASIGRAGERGYEQYF
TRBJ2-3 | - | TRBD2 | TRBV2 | TGTGCCAGCAGCGTAGGACTAGCGCCAGATACGCAGTATTTT | CASSVGLAPDTQYF
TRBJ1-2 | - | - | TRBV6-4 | TGTGCCAGCACCAAAAAAGGGGTGTTCGGCTACACCTTC | CASTKKGVFGYTF
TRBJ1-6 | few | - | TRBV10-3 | TGTGCCATCAGTGATGGTCCAGGGAAGGGTTCACCCCTCCACTTT | CAISDGPGKGSPLHF
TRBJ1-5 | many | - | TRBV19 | TGTGCCAGTAGTATTTGGGGGCCTGATCAGCCCCAGCATTTT | CASSIWGPDQPQHF
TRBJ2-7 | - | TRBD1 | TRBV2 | TGTGCCAGCAGACAGGGGGTCTACTACGAGCAGTACTTT | CASRQGVYYEQYF
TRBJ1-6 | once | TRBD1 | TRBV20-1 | TGCAGTGCTAGAGTAGAACAGGGGGCTTTTGATTCACCCCTCCACTTT | CSARVEQGAFDSPLHF
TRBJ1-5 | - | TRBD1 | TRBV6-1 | TGTGCCAGCAGCCAGGGGGGGACAGGGAAGGATCAGCCCCAGCATTTT | CASSQGGTGKDQPQHF
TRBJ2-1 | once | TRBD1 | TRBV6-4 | TGTGCCAGCAGTCAAACAGGGGGCTCCTACAATGAGCAGTTCTTC | CASSQTGGSYNEQFF
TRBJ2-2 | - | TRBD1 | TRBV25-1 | TGTGCCATCGGTGAAATCCGGACAGGGAACACCGGGGAGCTGTTTTTT | CAIGEIRTGNTGELFF
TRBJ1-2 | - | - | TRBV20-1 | TGCAGTACAGCGGGACCTAACTATGGCTACACCTTC | CSTAGPNYGYTF
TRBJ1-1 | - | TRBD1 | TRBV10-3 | TGTGCCATCAGTAGACAGGGGATGAACACTGAAGCTTTCTTT | CAISRQGMNTEAFF
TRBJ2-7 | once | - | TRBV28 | TGTGCCAGTAGTTTATTAGGGGAGACTGGGCAGTACTTC | CASSLLGETGQYF
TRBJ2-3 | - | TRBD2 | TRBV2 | TGTGCCAGCAGCCCGACTAGCGGGCGACACACAGATACGCAGTATTTT | CASSPTSGRHTDTQYF
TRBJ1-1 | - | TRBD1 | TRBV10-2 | TGCGCCAGCAGTGAGCCAGGGACAGAAATTAACACTGAAGCTTTCTTT | CASSEPGTEINTEAFF
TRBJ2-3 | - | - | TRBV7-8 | TGTGCCAGCAGCAGAGGGGCCAGCACAGATACGCAGTATTTT | CASSRGASTDTQYF
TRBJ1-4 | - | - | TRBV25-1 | TGTGCCAGCAGTGAGGGGGGCAGGGCTGTAAGCGAAAAACTGTTTTTT | CASSEGGRAVSEKLFF
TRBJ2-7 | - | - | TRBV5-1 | TGCGCCAGCAGCTTAGGTCCCTCCTCCAACGAGCAGTACTTC | CASSLGPSSNEQYF
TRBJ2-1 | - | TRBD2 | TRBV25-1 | TGTGCCAGCAGTGTAGCGGGAGTAGGGAACAATGAGCAGTTCTTC | CASSVAGVGNNEQFF
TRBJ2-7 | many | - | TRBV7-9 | TGTGCCAGCAGCTCCGTAAGTCCGCCGTTGCAGTACTTC | CASSSVSPPLQYF
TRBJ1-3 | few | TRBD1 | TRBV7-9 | TGCGCCAGCAGTCATACCGGGACAGCCGAACCTGGAAACACCATATATTTT | CASSHTGTAEPGNTIYF
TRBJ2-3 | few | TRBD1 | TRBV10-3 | TGTGCCATCAGTGAGTCCCAACGGACAGGGGTAGGGACAGATACGCAGTATTTT | CAISESQRTGVGTDTQYF
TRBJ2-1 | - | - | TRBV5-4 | TGTGCCAGCAGCTTAGTCACTCAGTTCTTC | CASSLVTQFF
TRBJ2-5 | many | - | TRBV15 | TGTGCCACCAGCGGCGCGTTGTTAGAGACCCAGTACTTC | CATSGALLETQYF
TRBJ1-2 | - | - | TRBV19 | TGTGCCAGTAGGGAAACAGGGCAGGGGAACTATGGCTACACCTTC | CASRETGQGNYGYTF
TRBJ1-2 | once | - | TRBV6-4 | TGTGCCAGCAGTTACGATGGGGGGCGGAACTATGGCTACACCTTC | CASSYDGGRNYGYTF
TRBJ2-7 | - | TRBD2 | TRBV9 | TGTGCCAGCAGCGTAGGGGATAGCGGGGGAGGCGAGCAGTACTTC | CASSVGDSGGGEQYF
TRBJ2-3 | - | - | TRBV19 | TGTGCCAGTAAGGGGACGGGAGATACGCAGTATTTT | CASKGTGDTQYF
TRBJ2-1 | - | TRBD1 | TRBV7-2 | TGTGCCAGCAGCCCCGGACAGGCTCGTAACAATGAGCAGTTCTTC | CASSPGQARNNEQFF
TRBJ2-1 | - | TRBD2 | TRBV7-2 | TGTGCCAGCAGCAAGCGGGGGCTGACCTACAATGAGCAGTTCTTC | CASSKRGLTYNEQFF
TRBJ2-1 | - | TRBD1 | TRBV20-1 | TGCAGTGCTCTAGACCGGGACAGCGTAAATGAGCAGTTCTTC | CSALDRDSVNEQFF
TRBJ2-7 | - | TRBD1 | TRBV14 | TGTGCCAGCAGCTATGGGACAGTCTACGAGCAGTACTTC | CASSYGTVYEQYF
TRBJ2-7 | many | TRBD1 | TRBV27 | TGTGCCAGCAGTTTCCGGACAGGCATCTACGAGCAGTACTTC | CASSFRTGIYEQYF
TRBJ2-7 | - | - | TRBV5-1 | TGCGCCAGCCGGAGAACTAGTCAAGCTGTAGAACAGTACTTC | CASRRTSQAVEQYF
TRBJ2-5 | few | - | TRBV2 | TGTGCCAGCAGTGAACAAGAGACCCAGTACTTC | CASSEQETQYF
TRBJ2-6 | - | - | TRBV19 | TGTGCCAGTAGTATTTTGGGCTCTGGGGCCAACGTCCTGACTTTC | CASSILGSGANVLTF